A single sample is the source of the 31 T cell receptor beta chains below, sequenced in a study of blood T cell repertoires in COVID-19. Measured with immunoSEQ multiplex PCR; TCRdb has only the in-frame clones, and not every one. This sample has 190,000 or so clones, with 85% to 90% found just once. Sequences were obtained from peripheral blood. These receptors all come from a man aged 35 to 55 with active or convalescent COVID-19.

The V call is TRBV11-3, the J call TRBJ2-7; D may be TRBD1 (5 bases). The germline CDR1 and CDR2 sequences are SGHNT and YENEEA. The CDR3 has 14 amino acids. V gave up 5 bases and J gave up 6 bases, with 17 bases separating them. The CDR3 region has the DNA TGTGCCAGCAGCCTCCGCGACAGCTCCGGCGAGCAGTACTTC. Amino acid sequence: CASSLRDSSGEQYF.

This chain links TRBV11-3 with TRBJ2-7; D is possibly TRBD1 (6 bases). Trimming stripped 5 bases from V and 4 bases from J, with 9 bases between. The CDR3 has 12 residues. Germline CDR1 SGHNT, CDR2 YENEEA. Written as DNA, the CDR3 is TGTGCCAGCAGCGCAACAGGGTACGAGCAGTACTTC. Amino acids: CASSATGYEQYF. Drawing the rest from reference TRBV11-3 and TRBJ2-7, the complete variable domain is EAGVVQSPRYKIIEKKQPVAFWCNPISGHNTLYWYLQNLGQGPELLIRYENEEAVDDSQLPKDRFSAERLKGVDSTLKIQPAELGDSAVYLCASSATGYEQYFGPGTRLTVT.

The V call is TRBV10-3, the J call TRBJ1-1; D is unresolved. The CDR3 totals 12 residues. The V end lost 10 bases, the J end lost 1 base, and 10 bases lay between the germline ends. CDR1 is ENHRY and CDR2 is SYGVKD in the germline V gene. The DNA of the CDR3 is TGTGCCACCTCCACAGCGAACACTGAAGCTTTCTTT. Translated, it gives CATSTANTEAFF.

This clone appeared a single time. This chain links TRBV9 with TRBJ1-5; 9 nucleotides line up with TRBD1. V trimming: 3 bases; J trimming: 6 bases; junction bases outside the gene matches: 4. The CDR3 sequence is 14 residues long. Germline V gene lookup returns CDR1 SGDLS and CDR2 YYNGEE. In DNA form, the CDR3 reads TGTGCCAGCAGCGAGGGACAGGGAAGTCAGCCCCAGCATTTT. This translates into CASSEGQGSQPQHF.

V is TRBV6-5 and J is TRBJ2-3; the D gene is possibly TRBD2 (5 bases). This CDR3 contains 15 residues. V lost 7 bases and J 2 bases, leaving 16 bases between the germline ends. Germline V gives CDR1 MNHEY, CDR2 SVGAGI. The CDR3 DNA is TGTGCCAGCAAGAGCAACGGACTCCTCACAGATACGCAGTATTTT. Protein: CASKSNGLLTDTQYF.

The chain is built from TRBV6-5 and TRBJ1-3; 9 bases align to TRBD1. Germline trimming cut 7 bases from V and 0 bases from J; bases unmatched to any gene: 4. This CDR3 region has 15 residues. CDR1 is MNHEY, CDR2 SVGAGI, per germline. The CDR3 loop is CASNPTGGSGNTIYF. CDR3 sequence (DNA): TGTGCCAGCAACCCGACAGGGGGCTCTGGAAACACCATATATTTT.

This clone was picked up one time. The chain couples TRBV7-8 to TRBJ2-3; possibly TRBD2 for D (5 bases). CDR1 and CDR2 (germline): SGHVS, FQNEAQ. V gave up 5 bases and J gave up 2 bases, with 14 bases separating them. The CDR3 has 15 amino acids. The CDR3 is CASSPKVGATDTQYF. CDR3 coding DNA: TGTGCCAGCAGCCCGAAAGTGGGAGCCACAGATACGCAGTATTTT.

The chain recombines TRBV7-2 with TRBJ1-2; D call uncertain. V lost 2 bases to trimming and J lost 1 base, with 8 bases between them. The CDR3 is 14 amino acids. From germline, CDR1 is SGHTA and CDR2 FQGNSA. The CDR3 protein is CASSLNFGNYGYTF. In DNA form, the CDR3 reads TGTGCCAGCAGCTTAAACTTCGGTAACTATGGCTACACCTTC.

V gene TRBV19 combines with J gene TRBJ1-5, with 7 bases identical to TRBD1. This CDR3 is built from 12 residues. The trim removed 8 bases at V and 4 bases at J, leaving 2 bases unmatched. Germline V gene lookup returns CDR1 LNHDA and CDR2 SQIVND (reference sequence). CDR3 sequence reads: CASQTGNQPQHF. CDR3 DNA sequence: TGTGCCAGTCAGACAGGGAATCAGCCCCAGCATTTT.

The chain carries TRBV30 and TRBJ1-1; D is possibly TRBD1 (6 bases). Germline loops: CDR1 GTSNPN, CDR2 SVGIG (reference sequence). The CDR3 length is 12 residues. Trimming took off 0 bases at V and 7 bases at J, with 9 bases between the two ends. CDR3 sequence: CAWSVGGDEAFF. The CDR3 DNA reads TGTGCCTGGAGTGTAGGGGGGGATGAAGCTTTCTTT.

The V gene is TRBV25-1, the J gene TRBJ1-6, with TRBD1 as a possible D gene (6 bases). The CDR3 runs to 13 residues. V lost 6 bases and J 7 bases, leaving 10 bases between the germline ends. Germline V CDR1 and CDR2: MGHDK, SYGVNS. The CDR3, as DNA: TGTGCCAGCAGAGGACAGAGGAATTCACCCCTCCACTTT. Its translation is CASRGQRNSPLHF.

J is TRBJ1-1 and V is TRBV7-9; D remains ambiguous. This CDR3 is built from 13 residues. Germline lookup yields CDR1 SEHNR and CDR2 FQNEAQ (reference sequence). The V end was cut by 3 bases, the J end by 4 bases, with 9 bases between. The CDR3 is CASSFDGLTEAFF. CDR3 DNA: TGTGCCAGCAGCTTTGACGGACTCACTGAAGCTTTCTTT.

This CDR3 reads CSVEGESYEQYF. The DNA for the CDR3 is TGCAGCGTTGAAGGGGAGAGCTACGAGCAGTACTTC. The chain links TRBV29-1 to TRBJ2-7, with TRBD2 as a possible D gene (5 bases). Trimming stripped 1 base from V and 3 bases from J, with 7 bases between. The CDR3 spans 12 residues. CDR1 and CDR2 from the germline V gene are SQVTM and ANQGSEA.

The chain employs TRBV7-2 and TRBJ2-3, with 11 bases aligning to TRBD2. V lost 5 bases, J lost 1 base, and 5 bases stayed unmatched. In germline, CDR1 is SGHTA, CDR2 FQGNSA. This CDR3 is 16 amino acids long. CDR3 DNA: TGTGCCAGCAGCCTACCGACTAGCGGGGGCACAGATACGCAGTATTTT. Translation: CASSLPTSGGTDTQYF.

The V and J genes are TRBV11-3 and TRBJ1-2; TRBD1 matches 7 bases. CDR1 is SGHNT and CDR2 is YENEEA in the germline V gene. The CDR3 spans 16 residues. V was clipped by 4 bases and J by 5 bases; unmatched bases: 13. CDR3 region: CASSSVGTAARYGYTF. CDR3 nucleotides: TGTGCCAGCAGCTCGGTTGGGACAGCCGCTCGATATGGCTACACCTTC.

J is TRBJ1-5 and V is TRBV5-1; 7 bases map to TRBD1. This CDR3 is built from 15 residues. CDR1 is SGHRS and CDR2 is YFSETQ in the germline V gene. With V trimmed by 7 bases and J by 4 bases, 11 bases remained unmatched. Here the CDR3 DNA reads TGCGCCAGCTCCCTAGGTGGGACAGATAATCAGCCCCAGCATTTT. It is translated as CASSLGGTDNQPQHF.

The V call is TRBV9, the J call TRBJ2-5; 8 nucleotides line up with TRBD2. Germline lookup yields CDR1 SGDLS and CDR2 YYNGEE. With 2 bases clipped from V and 5 bases from J, the junction kept 5 bases outside the gene matches. This CDR3 is 14 amino acids long. The CDR3 region is CASSVSPGGETQYF. DNA of the CDR3: TGTGCCAGCAGCGTTTCTCCGGGAGGGGAGACCCAGTACTTC.

The gene calls are TRBV11-3 and TRBJ2-3; the D gene is possibly TRBD2 (6 bases). V gave up 5 bases and J gave up 5 bases, with 17 bases separating them. The length of the CDR3 is 15 residues. Germline V gives CDR1 SGHNT, CDR2 YENEEA. CDR3 DNA sequence: TGTGCCAGCAGCCCCCCTCCAGCGGGTAAAGATACGCAGTATTTT. As protein: CASSPPPAGKDTQYF.

J is TRBJ2-2 and V is TRBV7-3, with TRBD2 matching over 10 bases. The V and J ends lost 3 bases and 4 bases, in that order; junction bases with no gene match: 2. CDR3 size: 15 residues. CDR1 and CDR2 from the germline V gene are SGHTA and FQGTGA. CDR3 loop: CASSLGLASTGELFF. The CDR3 region has the DNA TGTGCCAGCAGCTTGGGACTAGCGAGCACCGGGGAGCTGTTTTTT.

J is TRBJ1-2 and V is TRBV12-3 or TRBV12-4; D is unresolved. Trimming stripped 5 bases from V and 6 bases from J, with 7 bases between. CDR3 length: 11 amino acids. CDR3 protein: CASSEADGYTF. CDR3 in DNA: TGTGCCAGCAGTGAGGCGGATGGCTACACCTTC.

The rearrangement joins TRBV9 to TRBJ2-7, with 12 nucleotides matching TRBD2. The germline V gene encodes CDR1 SGDLS and CDR2 YYNGEE. There are 16 residues in the CDR3. Trimming took 4 bases from V and 3 from J; bases not matched to a gene: 8. CDR3 coding DNA: TGTGCCAGCAGCCCTACGGGGGGACTAGCGGGCTACGAGCAGTACTTC. Translating gives CASSPTGGLAGYEQYF.

The V gene is TRBV20-1, the J gene TRBJ2-7; 11 bases are shared with TRBD2. The CDR3 totals 14 residues. Unmatched junction bases numbered 7, after V lost 3 bases and J lost 6 bases. CDR1 and CDR2 (germline): DFQATT, SNEGSKA (reference sequence). The CDR3 DNA sequence: TGCAGTGCTAGTTTAACTAGCGGGGGTTCCGAGCAGTACTTC. It yields the protein CSASLTSGGSEQYF.

This clone was detected a few times. CDR3 residues: CASSSPDRPNNYGYTF. The CDR3, as DNA: TGTGCCAGCAGTTCTCCTGACAGGCCGAATAACTATGGCTACACCTTC. The chain uses TRBV28 and TRBJ1-2, with D perhaps matching TRBD1 (6 bases). V lost 4 bases and J lost 1, with 16 bases in between. Germline CDR1 and CDR2: MDHEN and SYDVKM. This CDR3 contains 16 residues.

In regard to this clone: The junction does not match germline at one end; this may be a read error. V usage is TRBV5-4 and J usage is TRBJ2-5; D perhaps matches TRBD2 (6 bases). The CDR3 length is 15 residues. Germline assignment: CDR1 SGHNT and CDR2 YYREEE (reference sequence). The CDR3 sequence: CASRLVGGEMETQYF. The CDR3 DNA reads TGTGCCAGCAGGTTGGTCGGGGGAGAAATGGAGACCCAGTACTTC.

A few counts support this clone. The J gene is TRBJ1-2, the V gene TRBV28, with 10 bases aligning to TRBD1. This CDR3 has 14 residues. Germline V lookup: CDR1 MDHEN, CDR2 SYDVKM. V trimming: 6 bases; J trimming: 4 bases; junction bases outside the gene matches: 5. The CDR3 region has the DNA TGTGCCAGCAGCCGACAGGGGGCTGGCTATGGCTACACCTTC. The encoded protein is CASSRQGAGYGYTF.

This clone has more than one count but fewer than ten. The V gene is TRBV7-3, the J gene TRBJ2-3, with TRBD1 matching 7 bases. V trimming: 5 bases; J trimming: 0 bases; junction bases outside the gene matches: 8. Germline V gives CDR1 SGHTA, CDR2 FQGTGA. This CDR3 has 16 amino acids. The DNA for the CDR3 is TGTGCCAGCAGCCGACACGGGACAGCTAGCACAGATACGCAGTATTTT. Translation gives CASSRHGTASTDTQYF.

The chain employs TRBV28 and TRBJ1-4; 7 nucleotides align to TRBD1. In germline, CDR1 is MDHEN, CDR2 SYDVKM. CDR3 length: 15 residues. V shed 1 base and J 7 bases; nucleotides not matched to a gene: 6. CDR3 nucleotides: TGTGCCAGCAGTTTATCCGGGACAGCGAGTGAAAAACTGTTTTTT. Translated: CASSLSGTASEKLFF.

V and J are TRBV12-3 or TRBV12-4 and TRBJ1-2, with 7 bases aligning to TRBD1. The CDR3 is made up of 13 amino acids. The ends lost 6 bases at V and 5 bases at J; junction bases unmatched: 6. The CDR3: CASSTAGGYGYTF. CDR3 coding DNA: TGTGCCAGCAGCACCGCAGGGGGGTATGGCTACACCTTC.

J is TRBJ2-3 and V is TRBV5-1; D call uncertain. Trimming cost V 2 bases and J 0 bases, with 10 bases left between them. Per germline, CDR1 SGHRS and CDR2 YFSETQ. The CDR3 totals 15 residues. CDR3 DNA sequence: TGCGCCAGCAGCTTCAAGATCACTAGCACAGATACGCAGTATTTT. This sequence encodes CASSFKITSTDTQYF.

CDR3 region: CASSNRQSFQETQYF. The CDR3 DNA sequence: TGTGCCAGCAGTAATAGACAGTCCTTCCAAGAGACCCAGTACTTC. The chain is built from TRBV7-9 and TRBJ2-5; D is possibly TRBD1 (5 bases). CDR1 and CDR2 (germline): SEHNR, FQNEAQ (reference sequence). With 6 bases removed from V and 1 base from J, the gap between germline ends came to 15 bases. CDR3 length: 15 residues.

The chain employs TRBV12-3 or TRBV12-4 and TRBJ1-5, with D hard to call. V lost 5 bases, J lost 2 bases, and 4 bases lay in between. The CDR3 covers 12 residues. For the CDR3, the DNA is TGTGCCAGCAGTCCGGGCAATCAGCCCCAGCATTTT. The encoded protein is CASSPGNQPQHF.